Presented here are 9 T cell receptor beta chains from one specimen sequenced in a study of T-cell memory formation after mild COVID-19. Using its own MiXCR run on the 5' RACE reads, TCRdb lists one record per CDR3 protein. Counted here are some 68,000 distinct CDR3 sequences, around 17% occurring once; the ten biggest clones make up roughly 33%. Sequenced material: PBMCs or a T cell subset sorted from them (not recorded which). These receptors all stem from an adult woman who had mild COVID-19 (a few samples of this study predate the infection). Cell type and time point are not known.

In this sample, this clonotype turned up a few times. J is TRBJ2-7 and V is TRBV7-6, with D perhaps given as TRBD1 or TRBD2 (6 bases each). Germline values: CDR1 SGHVS, CDR2 FNYEAQ. V lost 8 bases to trimming and J lost 3 bases, with 14 bases between them. CDR3 size: 13 residues. For the CDR3, the DNA is TGTGCCAGCTCGGGTGGGGGGCTCTACGAGCAGTACTTC. This translates into CASSGGGLYEQYF.

This clonotype was detected only a few times. The chain combines TRBV29-1 with TRBJ2-7, with 9 bases aligning to TRBD1. Germline V gene lookup returns CDR1 SQVTM and CDR2 ANQGSEA. Trimming took 6 bases from V and 6 from J; bases not matched to a gene: 21. The CDR3 is made up of 17 amino acids. For the CDR3, the DNA is TGCAGCGTAACAGGGGGCGATAATCAGGCCTATCTGCGCGAGCAGTACTTC. Translation gives CSVTGGDNQAYLREQYF.

This clonotype was found a few times. This chain uses TRBV4-2 with TRBJ2-7, with 10 nucleotides matching TRBD2. The CDR3 totals 14 residues. Germline loops: CDR1 LGHNA, CDR2 YNFKEQ. J lost 4 bases, V lost 8 bases, and 8 bases had no gene match. The CDR3: CASSNGLADYEQYF. CDR3 bases: TGTGCCAGCTCTAATGGACTAGCGGATTACGAGCAGTACTTC.

There are a few counts of this clonotype. The rearrangement links TRBV7-9 to TRBJ2-1; D call uncertain. The CDR3 totals 17 residues. Germline V gene sequence: CDR1 SEHNR, CDR2 FQNEAQ (reference sequence). Trimming shortened V by 1 base and J by 0 bases, and 13 bases separated the two germline ends. This CDR3 is CASSLVGHISSYNEQFF. The CDR3 DNA reads as TGTGCCAGCAGCTTAGTCGGCCACATCAGCTCCTACAATGAGCAGTTCTTC.

This clonotype was seen a single time. The chain couples TRBV3-1 to TRBJ2-7; TRBD1 might be the D (6 bases). CDR1 is LGHDT, CDR2 YNNKEL, per germline (reference sequence). The V and J ends lost 3 bases and 2 bases respectively, with 14 bases between them. The CDR3 contains 15 residues. CDR3 loop: CASSHMHRAPYEQYF. Here the CDR3 DNA reads TGTGCCAGCAGCCATATGCACAGGGCTCCCTACGAGCAGTACTTC.

This rearrangement joins TRBV4-1 to TRBJ1-2; D is unclear. CDR3 size: 17 residues. Per germline, CDR1 MGHRA and CDR2 YSYEKL. Trimming removed 0 bases from V and 0 bases from J, with 14 bases in between. CDR3 DNA sequence: TGCGCCAGCAGCCAAGAGGACCGGCCAAACGCTAACTATGGCTACACCTTC. This gives the protein CASSQEDRPNANYGYTF.

This clonotype was observed a few times. The chain employs TRBV7-3 and TRBJ2-1; 7 bases align to TRBD2. This CDR3 spans 15 amino acids. Trimming at V came to 5 bases and at J to 3 bases, leaving 7 bases not matched to a gene. Germline assignment: CDR1 SGHTA and CDR2 FQGTGA. CDR3 nucleotides: TGTGCCAGCAGCCTGATCGGGGGGTACTACAATGAGCAGTTCTTC. It codes for CASSLIGGYYNEQFF.

This clonotype turned up a few times. This chain uses TRBV14 with TRBJ2-3; 9 bases map to TRBD2. This CDR3 is built from 20 residues. The germline V gene has CDR1 SGHDN and CDR2 FVKESK. With 0 bases clipped from V and 3 bases from J, the junction kept 16 bases outside the gene matches. This CDR3 is CASSQDLTPSGISGTDTQYF. The CDR3 DNA follows: TGTGCCAGCAGCCAAGATCTAACGCCTAGCGGGATCTCAGGTACAGATACGCAGTATTTT.

V and J are TRBV4-2 and TRBJ2-1, with 7 bases lining up with TRBD1. V gave up 0 bases and J gave up 8 bases; unmatched junction bases: 13. The CDR3 covers 17 residues. Looked up from germline, CDR1 is LGHNA and CDR2 is YNFKEQ. CDR3 residues: CASSQDPDRVWGDEQFF. The CDR3 bases are TGTGCCAGCAGCCAAGACCCTGACAGGGTGTGGGGCGATGAGCAGTTCTTC.